What follows describes a single TCR beta chain. These data come from a study of T cell changes during pregnancy in multiple sclerosis. Germline CDR1 LGHNA, CDR2 YSLEER. V gave up 1 base and J gave up 1 base; unmatched junction bases: 6. The CDR3 runs to 16 residues. Profiled with immunoSEQ multiplex PCR; TCRdb holds only in-frame clones, not every one. Of tens of thousands of clones in the sample, roughly nine tenths were seen once. This clonotype was sampled from a female donor with multiple sclerosis, enrolled in a pregnancy study. The chain recombines TRBV4-3 with TRBJ1-1; 7 positions agree with TRBD1. Source: peripheral blood, taken before pregnancy. The CDR3 DNA reads TGCGCCAGCAGCCAAGGAGGGGACAGCTGGAACACTGAAGCTTTCTTT. Protein product: CASSQGGDSWNTEAFF.